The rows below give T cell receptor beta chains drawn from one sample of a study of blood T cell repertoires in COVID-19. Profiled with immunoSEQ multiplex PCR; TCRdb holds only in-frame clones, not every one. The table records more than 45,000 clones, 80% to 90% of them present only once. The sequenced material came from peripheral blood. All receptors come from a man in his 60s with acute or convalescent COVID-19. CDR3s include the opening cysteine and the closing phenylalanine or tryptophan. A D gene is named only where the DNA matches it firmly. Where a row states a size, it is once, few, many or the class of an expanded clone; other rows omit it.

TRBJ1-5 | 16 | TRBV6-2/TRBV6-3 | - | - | CASSPRGGTGNQPQHF | TGTGCCAGCAGTCCCCGGGGGGGGACGGGCAATCAGCCCCAGCATTTT
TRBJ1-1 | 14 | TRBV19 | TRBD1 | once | CASSSPDRVTEAFF | TGTGCCAGTAGCTCCCCGGACAGGGTCACTGAAGCTTTCTTT
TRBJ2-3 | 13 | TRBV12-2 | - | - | CASLPDLADTQYF | TGTGCAAGTCTTCCCGACCTAGCAGATACGCAGTATTTT
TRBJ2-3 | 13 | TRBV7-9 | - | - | CASSQGTADTQYF | TGTGCCAGCAGCCAGGGAACGGCGGATACGCAGTATTTT
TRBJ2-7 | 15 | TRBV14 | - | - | CASSVTGDFYYGQYF | TGTGCCAGCAGTGTCACCGGAGACTTCTACTACGGGCAGTACTTC
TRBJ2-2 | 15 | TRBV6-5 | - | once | CASSYRNLRTGELFF | TGTGCCAGCAGTTACCGTAACCTGAGGACCGGGGAGCTGTTTTTT
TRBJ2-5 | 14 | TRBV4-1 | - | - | CASSLLEGRETQYF | TGCGCCAGCAGCCTCCTGGAGGGCCGCGAGACCCAGTACTTC
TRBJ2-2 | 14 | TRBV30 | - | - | CAWIPPPGTGELFF | TGTGCCTGGATCCCACCCCCAGGGACCGGGGAGCTGTTTTTT
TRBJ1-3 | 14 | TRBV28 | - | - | CASGPGLLGNTIYF | TGTGCCAGCGGCCCGGGACTGCTAGGAAACACCATATATTTT
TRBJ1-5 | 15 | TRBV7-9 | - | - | CASSGTGNSNQPQHF | TGTGCCAGCAGCGGCACGGGGAATAGCAATCAGCCCCAGCATTTT
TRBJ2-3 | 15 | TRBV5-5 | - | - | CASGKARLVTDTQYF | TGTGCCAGCGGCAAAGCGCGGTTAGTCACAGATACGCAGTATTTT
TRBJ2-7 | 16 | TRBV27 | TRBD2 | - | CASRRRGTSGRGEQYF | TGTGCCAGCAGGCGGCGAGGGACTAGCGGGAGGGGCGAGCAGTACTTC
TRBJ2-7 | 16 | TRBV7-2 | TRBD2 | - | CASSLASSGGPYEQYF | TGTGCCAGCAGCTTAGCTAGTAGCGGGGGACCCTACGAGCAGTACTTC
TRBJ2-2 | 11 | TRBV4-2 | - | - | CASSQLGELFF | TGTGCCAGCAGCCAACTCGGGGAGCTGTTTTTT
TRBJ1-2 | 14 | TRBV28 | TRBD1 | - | CASMGTGIDYGYTF | TGTGCCAGCATGGGGACAGGGATAGACTATGGCTACACCTTC
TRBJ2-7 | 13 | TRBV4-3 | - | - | CASSQTSSYEQYF | TGCGCCAGCAGCCAAACTAGCAGCTACGAGCAGTACTTC
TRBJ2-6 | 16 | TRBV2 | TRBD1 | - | CASKNDRVAGANVLTF | TGTGCCAGCAAAAACGACAGGGTGGCTGGGGCCAACGTCCTGACTTTC
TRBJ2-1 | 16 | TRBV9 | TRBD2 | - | CASSVGWTSGYNEQFF | TGTGCCAGCAGCGTAGGTTGGACTAGCGGTTACAATGAGCAGTTCTTC
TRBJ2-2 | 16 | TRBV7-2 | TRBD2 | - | CASSPQREVRTGELFF | TGTGCCAGCAGCCCCCAGCGGGAGGTGAGAACCGGGGAGCTGTTTTTT
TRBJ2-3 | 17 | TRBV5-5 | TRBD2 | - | CASSAGPSGGGTDTQYF | TGTGCCAGCAGCGCGGGACCTAGCGGGGGGGGCACAGATACGCAGTATTTT
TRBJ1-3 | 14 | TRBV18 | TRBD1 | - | CASSPTGAGNTIYF | TGTGCCAGCTCACCAACAGGGGCCGGAAACACCATATATTTT
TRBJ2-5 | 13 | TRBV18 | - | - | CASSPGLEGTQYF | TGTGCCAGCTCACCAGGGCTGGAAGGGACCCAGTACTTC
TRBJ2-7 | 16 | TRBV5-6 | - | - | CASSPDGESSVYEQYF | TGTGCCAGCAGCCCCGACGGGGAGTCATCCGTCTACGAGCAGTACTTC
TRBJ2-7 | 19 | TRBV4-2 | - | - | CASSQEIGPGVGVVYEQYF | TGTGCCAGCAGCCAAGAGATCGGGCCGGGAGTTGGGGTGGTATACGAGCAGTACTTC
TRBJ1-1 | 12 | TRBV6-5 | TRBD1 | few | CASSYTDRLIFF | TGTGCCAGCAGTTACACGGACAGGCTCATTTTCTTT
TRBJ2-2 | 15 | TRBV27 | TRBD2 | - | CASAVSGGITGELFF | TGTGCCAGCGCCGTCTCGGGAGGGATTACCGGGGAGCTGTTTTTT
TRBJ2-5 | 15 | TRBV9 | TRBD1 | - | CASSVGQGLQETQYF | TGTGCCAGCAGCGTAGGACAGGGTCTTCAAGAGACCCAGTACTTC
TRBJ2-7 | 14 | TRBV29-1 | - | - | CSAASGGVPYEQYF | TGCAGCGCCGCATCCGGAGGGGTCCCCTACGAGCAGTACTTC
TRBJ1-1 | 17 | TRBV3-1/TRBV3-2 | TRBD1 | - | CASSQPSGQGYMTEAFF | TGTGCCAGCAGCCAACCAAGTGGACAGGGATACATGACTGAAGCTTTCTTT
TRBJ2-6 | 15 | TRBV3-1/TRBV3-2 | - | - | CASSRESLGANVLTF | TGTGCCAGCAGCCGGGAGTCATTAGGGGCCAACGTCCTGACTTTC
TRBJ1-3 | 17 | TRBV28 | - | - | CASSLQITATSGNTIYF | TGTGCCAGCAGTTTACAAATTACAGCCACCTCTGGAAACACCATATATTTT